The 28 T cell receptor beta chains reported below all come from one sample, sequenced in a study of Ad26.COV2.S vaccination and SARS-CoV-2 variants. The treatment here: some 19 received Ad26.COV2.S at low or high dose, single or two shots; about 5 received placebo; per-sample allocation not given. Day 63 after the first injection of vaccine or placebo was the sampling time. The repertoire was sequenced with immunoSEQ multiplex PCR; TCRdb's copy has only in-frame clones and lacks some. Of a few hundred thousand clones listed, 88% are singletons. The sequencing here drew on peripheral blood, taken in a trial of Ad26.COV2.S vaccine versus placebo. These TCRs come from a person aged 18 to 65 who received the Ad26.COV2.S COVID-19 vaccine or a placebo.

V is TRBV7-8 and J is TRBJ2-2; the match to TRBD2 covers 8 bases. V lost 5 bases to trimming and J lost 5 bases; unmatched junction nucleotides: 13. Germline lookup yields CDR1 SGHVS and CDR2 FQNEAQ. CDR3 length: 17 residues. The CDR3: CASSHGPPGGRTGELFF. CDR3 DNA: TGTGCCAGCAGCCATGGACCTCCGGGGGGGCGGACCGGGGAGCTGTTTTTT.

The V gene is TRBV7-9, the J gene TRBJ2-1, with TRBD2 matching over 10 bases. The CDR3 runs 16 residues. Germline lookup yields CDR1 SEHNR and CDR2 FQNEAQ (reference sequence). The J segment lost 3 bases and the V segment lost 5 bases, leaving 7 bases of the junction unmatched. Written as DNA, the CDR3 is TGTGCCAGCAGCCCTCGGACTAGCGGCGACTACAATGAGCAGTTCTTC. Residues: CASSPRTSGDYNEQFF.

J is TRBJ2-7 and V is TRBV19; maybe TRBD1 (6 bases). The CDR3 sequence is 15 residues long. Trimming pared 3 bases from V and 2 bases from J, leaving 14 bases between. The germline V gene encodes CDR1 LNHDA and CDR2 SQIVND (reference sequence). The CDR3 sequence is CASSIGQGLPYEQYF. CDR3 nucleotides: TGTGCCAGTAGTATTGGGCAGGGGTTGCCCTACGAGCAGTACTTC.

This chain connects TRBV9 to TRBJ1-3; 8 bases are shared with TRBD1. J lost 3 bases, V lost 4 bases, and 3 bases had no gene match. The CDR3 runs 14 residues. The germline CDR1 and CDR2 sequences are SGDLS and YYNGEE. CDR3 region: CASSLGQGGNTIYF. DNA of the CDR3: TGTGCCAGCAGCCTTGGACAGGGTGGAAACACCATATATTTT.

The chain is built from TRBV19 and TRBJ1-5; D possibly corresponds to TRBD1 (6 bases). The germline V gene has CDR1 LNHDA and CDR2 SQIVND (reference sequence). This CDR3 contains 16 residues. Trimming left V 3 bases short and J 4 bases short, with 16 bases between. The CDR3 is CASSISQGRANQPQHF. DNA for the CDR3: TGTGCCAGTAGTATCTCCCAGGGGCGAGCGAATCAGCCCCAGCATTTT.

This chain uses TRBV6-5 with TRBJ2-1; 9 nucleotides match TRBD2. V shed 6 bases, J shed 7 bases, and the junction held 10 bases outside the gene matches. Germline CDR1 and CDR2: MNHEY and SVGAGI. The CDR3 totals 15 residues. CDR3 in DNA: TGTGCCAGCAGGGGAAGCGGGGGGTCGTTTAATGAGCAGTTCTTC. This codes for CASRGSGGSFNEQFF.

V usage is TRBV30 and J usage is TRBJ2-1, with TRBD1 identical over 10 bases. Germline lookup yields CDR1 GTSNPN and CDR2 SVGIG (reference sequence). Trimming at V came to 5 bases and at J to 4 bases, leaving 20 bases not matched to a gene. This CDR3 region has 19 residues. Written as DNA, the CDR3 is TGTGCCTGGTCCCGGACAGGGGGTTTTAATTCCCTTTCTTACAATGAGCAGTTCTTC. Translation gives CAWSRTGGFNSLSYNEQFF.

The rearrangement joins TRBV5-4 to TRBJ1-6; D not certain. Between the trimmed V and J ends, which lost 3 bases and 10 bases, there was a span of 14 bases. Germline V lookup: CDR1 SGHNT, CDR2 YYREEE (reference sequence). This CDR3 comprises 14 residues. CDR3 coding DNA: TGTGCCAGCAGCTCCGCAAGAGGTGGGTCACCCCTCCACTTT. This codes for CASSSARGGSPLHF.

In this sample, this clone turned up a few times. This rearrangement joins TRBV9 to TRBJ2-5, with a weak D call TRBD2 (6 bases). The CDR3 sequence is 16 residues long. The germline V and J ends were trimmed by 0 bases and 9 bases, with 21 bases remaining between them. Germline lookup yields CDR1 SGDLS and CDR2 YYNGEE. For the CDR3, the DNA is TGTGCCAGCAGCGTAGATTGGGACTCGCTTCGGGCGGCCCAGTACTTC. Residues: CASSVDWDSLRAAQYF.

The V gene is TRBV3-1 (or the pseudogene TRBV3-2), the J gene TRBJ2-7; tentative D call: TRBD1 (6 bases). Germline V gene data show CDR1 as LGHDT and CDR2 as YNNKEL (reference sequence). This CDR3 has 15 amino acids. The V end lost 1 base, the J end lost 0 bases, and 10 bases lay between the germline ends. The CDR3 nucleotides are TGTGCCAGCAGCCAAGCAGGGGCCGGCTCCTACGAGCAGTACTTC. This gives the protein CASSQAGAGSYEQYF.

V gene TRBV23-1 combines with J gene TRBJ2-7; 8 bases fit TRBD1. TRBV23-1 qualifies as an ORF whose function is uncertain. This CDR3 contains 14 residues. Trimming took 2 bases from V and 10 from J; bases not matched to a gene: 10. In nucleotides, the CDR3 is TGCGCCAGCAGTCAAATTACGGGGGACAGGCTCCAGTACTTC. It translates to CASSQITGDRLQYF.

The chain joins TRBV9 to TRBJ2-3, with D perhaps being TRBD1 or TRBD2 (5 bases each). The CDR3 covers 13 residues. Germline CDR1 SGDLS, CDR2 YYNGEE. V lost 5 bases, J lost 1 base, and 8 bases lay in between. DNA for the CDR3: TGTGCCAGCAGGGGGGTGGGCACAGATACGCAGTATTTT. It codes for CASRGVGTDTQYF.

The chain employs TRBV9 and TRBJ2-1; D might be TRBD1 (5 bases). V lost 0 bases and J lost 9, with 10 bases in between. The CDR3 has 13 residues. Germline V gene data show CDR1 as SGDLS and CDR2 as YYNGEE. CDR3 protein: CASSVGQTGEQFF. CDR3 coding DNA: TGTGCCAGCAGCGTAGGACAGACGGGTGAGCAGTTCTTC. Full variable domain (rest looked up from reference TRBV9 and TRBJ2-1): DSGVTQTPKHLITATGQRVTLRCSPRSGDLSVYWYQQSLDQGLQFLIQYYNGEERAKGNILERFSAQQFPDLHSELNLSSLELGDSALYFCASSVGQTGEQFFGPGTRLTVL.

This clone showed up just a few times. This chain connects TRBV7-2 to TRBJ1-2; D unclear. CDR1 SGHTA and CDR2 FQGNSA come from the germline V gene. The CDR3 loop spans 13 amino acids. Trimming left V 1 base short and J 3 bases short, with 6 bases between. CDR3 DNA: TGTGCCAGCAGCTTAGGTCCAGACTATGGCTACACCTTC. This gives the protein CASSLGPDYGYTF.

The chain combines TRBV9 with TRBJ2-3, with a possible D match to TRBD2 (6 bases). The CDR3 totals 17 residues. Trimming removed 1 base from V and 0 bases from J, with 15 bases in between. Germline V gene data show CDR1 as SGDLS and CDR2 as YYNGEE. CDR3 amino acids: CASSVSAGSLSTDTQYF. The CDR3 DNA reads as TGTGCCAGCAGCGTATCAGCCGGGAGCCTTAGCACAGATACGCAGTATTTT.

The chain is built from TRBV15 and TRBJ2-7; D may be TRBD1 (5 bases). CDR1 and CDR2 from the germline V gene are LNHNV and YYDKDF (reference sequence). Trimming shortened V by 0 bases and J by 0 bases, and 9 bases separated the two germline ends. The length of the CDR3 is 15 residues. The CDR3 nucleotides read TGTGCCACCAGCAGAGATCGACAGAGCTCCTACGAGCAGTACTTC. Protein: CATSRDRQSSYEQYF.

This clone was found once. The genes are TRBV5-4 and TRBJ1-4, with D maybe TRBD1 (5 bases). The ends were cut back, 0 bases at V and 0 bases at J, with 9 bases in the middle. The germline V gene encodes CDR1 SGHNT and CDR2 YYREEE (reference sequence). CDR3 size: 16 residues. The DNA for the CDR3 is TGTGCCAGCAGCTTGGACCCCAGGGCAACTAATGAAAAACTGTTTTTT. This codes for CASSLDPRATNEKLFF.

This clone was seen only once. Other DNA variants within this sample encode the same CDR3. The rearrangement links TRBV4-1 to TRBJ1-1; 8 bases fit TRBD1. This CDR3 has 15 amino acids. After removal of 1 base from V and 1 base from J, the junction contained 2 bases not matched to a gene. Germline CDR1 and CDR2: MGHRA and YSYEKL. CDR3 region: CASSQAGTGNTEAFF. The CDR3 DNA reads as TGCGCCAGCAGCCAAGCAGGGACAGGGAACACTGAAGCTTTCTTT.

This rearrangement joins TRBV6-5 to TRBJ2-7; D possibly uses TRBD1 or TRBD2 (6 bases each). CDR3 length: 14 amino acids. Trimming took off 4 bases at V and 4 bases at J, with 14 bases between the two ends. Germline V gene data show CDR1 as MNHEY and CDR2 as SVGAGI. The CDR3 protein is CASSLGRGGYEQYF. CDR3 DNA sequence: TGTGCCAGCAGTTTGGGCAGGGGAGGATACGAGCAGTACTTC.

The chain employs TRBV4-3 and TRBJ2-2, with 8 bases matching TRBD1. Unmatched junction bases numbered 3, after V lost 3 bases and J lost 6 bases. Germline V gene sequence: CDR1 LGHNA, CDR2 YSLEER. CDR3 length equals 14 residues. Written as DNA, the CDR3 is TGCGCCAGCAGCCACCGGACAGGGCCCGGGGAGCTGTTTTTT. As protein: CASSHRTGPGELFF.

The chain combines TRBV13 with TRBJ2-3; either TRBD1 or TRBD2 may supply D (5 bases each). This CDR3 has 15 amino acids. The germline V gene has CDR1 PRHDT and CDR2 FYEKMQ (reference sequence). The V end was cut by 5 bases, the J end by 2 bases, with 14 bases between. Written as DNA, the CDR3 is TGTGCCAGCAGCCCCTCGGGACGAGACACAGATACGCAGTATTTT. Protein: CASSPSGRDTDTQYF. The full variable domain, rest sourced from reference TRBV13 and TRBJ2-3, is AAGVIQSPRHLIKEKRETATLKCYPIPRHDTVYWYQQGPGQDPQFLISFYEKMQSDKGSIPDRFSAQQFSDYHSELNMSSLELGDSALYFCASSPSGRDTDTQYFGPGTRLTVL.

The J gene is TRBJ2-7, the V gene TRBV5-1; D is ambiguous. CDR1 is SGHRS, CDR2 YFSETQ, per germline. The CDR3 has 14 amino acids. V shed 4 bases and J shed 1 base, with 12 bases lying between them. CDR3 sequence reads: CASSPQSDSYEQYF. CDR3 DNA: TGCGCCAGCAGCCCGCAGTCCGATTCCTACGAGCAGTACTTC.

This chain uses TRBV5-1 with TRBJ2-7; 10 nucleotides line up with TRBD1. This CDR3 spans 16 amino acids. Looked up from germline, CDR1 is SGHRS and CDR2 is YFSETQ. The trim removed 2 bases at V and 5 bases at J, leaving 10 bases unmatched. This CDR3 reads CASSFLGTGEFNEQYF. DNA of the CDR3: TGCGCCAGCAGCTTTTTAGGGACAGGGGAATTTAACGAGCAGTACTTC.

For the CDR3, the DNA is TGTGCCAGCAGTGCGGGGGGGGAGCAGTTCTTC. Translating gives CASSAGGEQFF. This sequence joins TRBV6-6 and TRBJ2-1; 9 positions match TRBD2. The CDR3 contains 11 residues. Germline V gene sequence: CDR1 MNHNY, CDR2 SVGAGI (reference sequence). Germline trimming cut 5 bases from V and 10 bases from J; bases unmatched to any gene: 0.

This clone was seen just once. V gene TRBV6-4 combines with J gene TRBJ1-4; D is unclear. CDR1 MRHNA and CDR2 SNTAGT come from the germline V gene. The V end was cut by 0 bases, the J end by 10 bases, with 12 bases between. There are 14 residues in the CDR3. The CDR3 loop is CASSDSTGAGKLFF. In DNA form, the CDR3 reads TGTGCCAGCAGTGACTCTACGGGTGCCGGAAAACTGTTTTTT.

J is TRBJ2-5 and V is TRBV6-5; D may be TRBD1 or TRBD2 (5 bases each). V lost 6 bases, J lost 2 bases, and 10 bases lay in between. The CDR3 has 13 residues. The germline gives CDR1 MNHEY, CDR2 SVGAGI. The CDR3 is CASSPGTQETQYF. CDR3 bases: TGTGCCAGCAGCCCCGGGACGCAAGAGACCCAGTACTTC.

The chain combines TRBV9 with TRBJ2-2; perhaps TRBD1 as D (5 bases). The ends were cut back, 4 bases at V and 7 bases at J, with 8 bases in the middle. Looked up from germline, CDR1 is SGDLS and CDR2 is YYNGEE. This CDR3 spans 12 amino acids. CDR3: CASSPQGGELFF. Here the CDR3 DNA reads TGTGCCAGCAGCCCCCAGGGCGGGGAGCTGTTTTTT.

This chain uses TRBV19 with TRBJ2-2, with D perhaps matching TRBD1 (6 bases). The CDR3 is 15 amino acids. Germline assignment: CDR1 LNHDA and CDR2 SQIVND (reference sequence). Deletions cut 6 bases from V and 2 bases from J, with 13 bases between. The CDR3, as DNA: TGTGCCAGTAGCCAGGGGTGGGGTAACACCGGGGAGCTGTTTTTT. Amino acid sequence: CASSQGWGNTGELFF.